This is a list of T cell receptor beta chains from one sample in a study of T-cell reconstitution after alpha-beta-depleted transplantation in children. One entry per CDR3 protein, called by TCRdb with MiXCR from the PCR reads. The sample has approximately 130,000 distinct CDR3 sequences; around 9.8% are singletons. Sequenced material: PBMCs, mostly from graft donor cells, taken 180 days after TCRalphabeta/CD19-depleted stem cell transplant. The origin of the receptors is a girl under three years old who had a stem cell transplant for combined immunodeficiency, so the T cells may come from the graft donor. The CDR3 runs from the conserved cysteine through the conserved F or W. A D gene is named only where the DNA matches it firmly. Size is stated for part of the rows, as once, few or many counts, or as a class when the clone is expanded.

TRBJ1-1 | TRBV5-1 | few | - | TGCGCCAGCAGCTTCGGCTTCGGGGACACTGAAGCTTTCTTT | CASSFGFGDTEAFF
TRBJ1-6 | TRBV5-1 | few | - | TGCGCCAGTACAGTGGGCGACAATTCACCCCTCCACTTT | CASTVGDNSPLHF
TRBJ2-1 | TRBV20-1 | - | TRBD2 | TGCAGTGCTAGAACGGGACTAGCGAGCCATGAGCAGTTCTTC | CSARTGLASHEQFF
TRBJ1-5 | TRBV2 | - | - | TGTGCCAGCAGAGGGGGGGGAGGTCAGCCCCAGCATTTT | CASRGGGGQPQHF
TRBJ2-4 | TRBV20-1 | - | - | TGCAGTGCTGGACTGACGGGGGAAAACATTCAGTACTTC | CSAGLTGENIQYF
TRBJ1-2 | TRBV7-2 | few | TRBD1 | TGTGCCAGCGAGGGGGCAGGAGGCTACACCTTC | CASEGAGGYTF
TRBJ2-1 | TRBV15 | few | - | TGTGCCACCAGCCCCGGGAGGCAGGGGTCCTACAATGAGCAGTTCTTC | CATSPGRQGSYNEQFF
TRBJ2-1 | TRBV5-1 | - | TRBD2 | TGCGCCAGCAGCTTGGCTAGCGGGGGGTTAAATGAGCAGTTCTTC | CASSLASGGLNEQFF
TRBJ1-4 | TRBV7-9 | - | TRBD1 | TGTGCCAGCAGCTTGACAGGGGTCCTGGAAGAAAAACTGTTTTTT | CASSLTGVLEEKLFF
TRBJ2-1 | TRBV30 | - | - | TGTGCCTGGGGTAGGGGTAATGAGCAGTTCTTC | CAWGRGNEQFF
TRBJ2-7 | TRBV19 | many | TRBD2 | TGTGCCAGTAGCCCTGGGACTAGCGGGACCTACGAGCAGTACTTC | CASSPGTSGTYEQYF
TRBJ2-3 | TRBV11-2 | - | TRBD2 | TGTGCCAGCAGCTTAGGGGCCCGGGGAGCGGGAGCAGCAGATACGCAGTATTTT | CASSLGARGAGAADTQYF
TRBJ2-4 | TRBV5-6 | few | - | TGTGCCAGCAGCTTGTTGGATGGACTAGCCAAAAACATTCAGTACTTC | CASSLLDGLAKNIQYF
TRBJ1-1 | TRBV29-1 | - | TRBD1 | TGCAGCGCCCCGGGACAGGGAGTGTACACTGAAGCTTTCTTT | CSAPGQGVYTEAFF
TRBJ2-7 | TRBV4-3 | - | - | TGCGCCACCCGAAGGAGGGGGCGCTTCTACGAGCAGTACTTC | CATRRRGRFYEQYF
TRBJ2-2 | TRBV12-3/TRBV12-4 | - | TRBD1 | TGTGCCAGCAGTCCGGCAGGGGGATGGGGCACCGGGGAGCTGTTTTTT | CASSPAGGWGTGELFF
TRBJ2-7 | TRBV6-2/TRBV6-3 | - | - | TGTGCCAGCAGTTACAGGGACGAGCAGTACTTC | CASSYRDEQYF
TRBJ2-7 | TRBV5-1 | few | - | TGCGCCAGCAGCTCCGGGGACACATCTAGCTCCTACGAGCAGTACTTC | CASSSGDTSSSYEQYF
TRBJ2-2 | TRBV7-1 | - | - | TGTGCCAGCAGCTCCAGGCGGAACTCCGGGGAGCTGTTTTTT | CASSSRRNSGELFF
TRBJ1-4 | TRBV9 | - | - | TGTGCCAGCAGCGTAGATGGAGGGAACGGACCTAATGAAAAACTGTTTTTT | CASSVDGGNGPNEKLFF
TRBJ2-7 | TRBV27 | - | TRBD2 | TGTGCCAGCAGTTTGATGGCGGGGGGACACGAGCAGTACTTC | CASSLMAGGHEQYF
TRBJ2-7 | TRBV20-1 | few | TRBD2 | TGCAGTGCTAGAGGGCCACTAGCGGGGGCCTACGAGCAGTACTTC | CSARGPLAGAYEQYF
TRBJ1-1 | TRBV27 | - | - | TGTGCCAGCAGTTTATTGGCCCTTAGACAGCCGAACACTGAAGCTTTCTTT | CASSLLALRQPNTEAFF
TRBJ2-7 | TRBV9 | - | - | TGTGCCAGCAGCTCAGATTACGAGCAGTACTTC | CASSSDYEQYF
TRBJ1-1 | TRBV5-6 | - | TRBD1 | TGTGCCAGCAGCACCCCCACAGGGGCTTCGAACACTGAAGCTTTCTTT | CASSTPTGASNTEAFF
TRBJ2-7 | TRBV28 | few | TRBD2 | TGTGCCACCAGAATGGGAGGGAAGGTCTACGAGCAGTACTTC | CATRMGGKVYEQYF
TRBJ1-5 | TRBV28 | few | - | TGTGCCAGCAGTTTATTCGGCCAGCCCCAGCATTTT | CASSLFGQPQHF
TRBJ2-3 | TRBV19 | - | - | TGTGCCAGTAGTATAGGTAGGGGAACAGATACGCAGTATTTT | CASSIGRGTDTQYF
TRBJ2-5 | TRBV5-1 | few | TRBD2 | TGCGCCAGCAGCTTGGTAGTAGCGGGGGGTGAGACCCAGTACTTC | CASSLVVAGGETQYF
TRBJ1-1 | TRBV5-5 | - | - | TGTGCCAGCAGCTTTTCCGGGGCGAACACTGAAGCTTTCTTT | CASSFSGANTEAFF
TRBJ1-6 | TRBV3-1 | few | - | TGTGCCAGCAGCAGAAGGACTCCAGGGTCAGACTCACCCCTCCACTTT | CASSRRTPGSDSPLHF
TRBJ2-2 | TRBV14 | - | - | TGTGCCAGCAGCCAAGTTGACAGTTCGAACACCGGGGAGCTGTTTTTT | CASSQVDSSNTGELFF
TRBJ2-2 | TRBV7-3 | - | - | TGTGCCAGCAGCTTATTTCCGGGATTAGGCGGATTGGGCACCGGGGAGCTGTTTTTT | CASSLFPGLGGLGTGELFF
TRBJ2-1 | TRBV5-1 | few | - | TGCGCCAGCAGCTTGGGCAGGATATACAATGAGCAGTTCTTC | CASSLGRIYNEQFF
TRBJ2-3 | TRBV9 | many | TRBD2 | TGTGCCAGCAGCGTAGTGGCGGGGGGGCCGGCTACGCAGTATTTT | CASSVVAGGPATQYF
TRBJ2-6 | TRBV3-1 | - | TRBD2 | TGTGCCAGCAGCCAAGGGCTAGCGGGGGACCTCTCTGGGGCCAACGTCCTGACTTTC | CASSQGLAGDLSGANVLTF
TRBJ2-7 | TRBV14 | few | - | TGTGCCAGCAGCCAAGTTGGCGTCTACGAGCAGTACTTC | CASSQVGVYEQYF
TRBJ2-7 | TRBV7-2 | - | - | TGTGCCAGCAGCTTACGGGGGCTAGCGCCCTACGAGCAGTACTTC | CASSLRGLAPYEQYF
TRBJ2-2 | TRBV7-9 | few | - | TGTGCCAGCAGCAGGGGTGTGAACACCGGGGAGCTGTTTTTT | CASSRGVNTGELFF
TRBJ1-1 | TRBV5-5 | - | - | TGTGCCAGCAGCTTATATATGAACACTGAAGCTTTCTTT | CASSLYMNTEAFF
TRBJ2-2 | TRBV6-1 | few | - | TGTGCCAGCAGTGATACAGGGTTCGCCGGGGAGCTGGTTTTT | CASSDTGFAGELVF
TRBJ2-7 | TRBV12-3/TRBV12-4 | - | TRBD2 | TGTGCCAGCAGTTTATCCAGGGACTATTCCTACGAGCAGTACTTC | CASSLSRDYSYEQYF
TRBJ1-2 | TRBV18 | - | - | TGTGCCAGCTCACCACTGGGACGGAACTATGGCTACACCTTC | CASSPLGRNYGYTF
TRBJ1-2 | TRBV2 | few | - | TGTGCCAGCAGTCCTACAGTTCACCCTCTAGCCGCTAACTATGGCTACACCTTC | CASSPTVHPLAANYGYTF
TRBJ1-5 | TRBV12-3/TRBV12-4 | - | TRBD1 | TGTACCAGCAGTTTAGATTACAGGGGGCTTATCGGCAATCAGCCCCAGCATTTT | CTSSLDYRGLIGNQPQHF
TRBJ2-7 | TRBV19 | - | TRBD2 | TGTGCCAGCCAAGGACTAGCGGGGACCTACGAGCAGTACTTC | CASQGLAGTYEQYF
TRBJ1-5 | TRBV7-2 | few | - | TGTGCCAGCAGCTTAGGGCCTCTTGGCAATCAGCCCCAGCATTTT | CASSLGPLGNQPQHF
TRBJ2-3 | TRBV12-3/TRBV12-4 | - | TRBD2 | TGTGCCTTCAGTTTAGCGCGAATCCCTAGCGGTAGCACAGATACGCAGTATTTT | CAFSLARIPSGSTDTQYF
TRBJ2-1 | TRBV3-1 | - | - | TGTGCCAGCATCGGAGGATACAATGAGCAGTTCTTC | CASIGGYNEQFF
TRBJ2-7 | TRBV3-1 | - | - | TGTGCCAGCAGCAAAGAGGCGGGGGACACCCACCCCTACGAGCAGTACTTC | CASSKEAGDTHPYEQYF
TRBJ2-7 | TRBV20-1 | few | TRBD1 | TGCAGTGTCTCCCGTCCGGGACAGGGGTTTGAGCAGTACTTC | CSVSRPGQGFEQYF
TRBJ2-1 | TRBV20-1 | few | - | TGCAGTGCTAGATGGAGAAGGGTGTTGTTCTTC | CSARWRRVLFF
TRBJ2-5 | TRBV5-5 | - | TRBD1 | TGTGCCAGCAGCTTGGGAGGGACAGGGGGACAAGAGACCCAGTACTTC | CASSLGGTGGQETQYF
TRBJ2-1 | TRBV7-3 | few | - | TGTGCCAGCAGCTCCTCCCTTACTAGATACAATGAGCAGTTCTTC | CASSSSLTRYNEQFF
TRBJ2-3 | TRBV6-1 | few | TRBD2 | TGTGCCAGCAATCGGAAGCGGGGGAGGTGGGATACGCAGTATTTT | CASNRKRGRWDTQYF